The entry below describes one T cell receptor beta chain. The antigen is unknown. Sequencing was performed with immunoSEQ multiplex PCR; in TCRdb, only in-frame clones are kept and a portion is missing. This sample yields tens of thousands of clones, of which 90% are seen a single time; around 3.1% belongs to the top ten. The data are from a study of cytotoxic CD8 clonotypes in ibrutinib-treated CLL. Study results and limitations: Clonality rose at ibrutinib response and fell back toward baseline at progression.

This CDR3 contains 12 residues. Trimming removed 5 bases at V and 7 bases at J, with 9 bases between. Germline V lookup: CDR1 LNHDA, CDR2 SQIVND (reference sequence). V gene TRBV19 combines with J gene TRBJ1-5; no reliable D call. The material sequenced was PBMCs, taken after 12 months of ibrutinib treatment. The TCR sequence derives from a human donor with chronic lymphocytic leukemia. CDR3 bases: TGTGCCAGTAGTGGCCCATCGCAGCCCCAGCATTTT. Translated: CASSGPSQPQHF.